The text below deals with one T cell receptor (beta chain). The entry originates in a study of kidney transplant recipient with SARS-CoV-2 infection. TCRdb used MiXCR to reprocess the reads, holding one entry per CDR3 protein. Of 200,000 to 300,000 distinct CDR3 sequences detected, around 28% appear once; the ten largest clones hold roughly 7%. CDR3 size: 15 residues. Germline values: CDR1 DFQATT, CDR2 SNEGSKA (reference sequence). V was cut by 0 bases and J by 4 bases, with 14 bases left in between. The sequencing here drew on a blood sample, taken at baseline and between days 110 and 120 from a kidney transplant recipient. This clonotype originated in a young adult male patient who had COVID-19 and was a kidney transplant recipient. The T cells may come from the graft donor. The genes are TRBV20-1 and TRBJ2-3; maybe TRBD1 (6 bases). The CDR3: CSARDLGGGADTQYF. CDR3 sequence (DNA): TGCAGTGCTAGAGATTTAGGGGGTGGCGCAGATACGCAGTATTTT.